What follows describes a single T cell receptor (beta chain). The sample belongs to a study of blood T cell repertoires in COVID-19. This CDR3 comprises 15 residues. Germline CDR1 is LNHDA and CDR2 is SQIVND (reference sequence). V lost 5 bases and J lost 1; bases outside the gene matches: 7. Assay used: immunoSEQ multiplex PCR; TCRdb lists only in-frame clones, some missing. The repertoire holds about 390,000 clones, with 85% to 90% as singletons. The source is a woman in her forties or fifties who had recovered from COVID-19. Sequenced material: PBMCs or T cells enriched from blood (not recorded which). The chain links TRBV19 to TRBJ1-1; 7 nucleotides agree with TRBD1. The CDR3 nucleotides read TGTGCCAGTAGTCAACAGGGGAAAGGGAACACTGAAGCTTTCTTT. This translates into CASSQQGKGNTEAFF.